A selection of T cell receptor beta chains follows, all from one sample in a study of beta chain features in type 1 diabetes. Generated by immunoSEQ multiplex PCR, the TCRdb table keeps only in-frame clones and is missing some. The sample carries about 360,000 clones, around an eighth recorded once. The sample was naive CD4+ T cells from blood. These receptors all stem from a woman in her late teens or twenties with type 1 diabetes. Each CDR3 is given with its conserved first and last residue. D genes are given only for firm matches. The listing skips clone size in some rows; elsewhere it reads once, few, many or a size class.

CASSLEARGGTDTQYF TGCGCCAGCAGCTTGGAAGCCCGTGGGGGGACAGATACGCAGTATTTT TRBJ2-3 . TRBV5-1 few
CSVSAQATDTQYF TGCAGCGTCTCGGCGCAGGCCACAGATACGCAGTATTTT TRBJ2-3 . TRBV29-1 few
CASTRAGAGVDTQYF TGTGCCAGCACCCGAGCGGGAGCGGGAGTGGATACGCAGTATTTT TRBJ2-3 TRBD2 TRBV2 .
CASSPPPTGHEQYF TGTGCCAGCAGCCCACCACCGACAGGTCACGAGCAGTACTTC TRBJ2-7 . TRBV7-2 .
CASSPLLRGNEQFF TGTGCCAGCAGTCCGCTTCTCAGGGGTAATGAGCAGTTCTTC TRBJ2-1 . TRBV27 .
CASSSKPQGEAFF TGTGCCAGCAGCTCAAAGCCACAGGGTGAAGCTTTCTTT TRBJ1-1 . TRBV9 few
CASSDRQPNQPQHF TGTGCCAGCAGTGACCGACAGCCTAATCAGCCCCAGCATTTT TRBJ1-5 . TRBV11-2 few
CSVEATGHGNTIYF TGCAGCGTTGAAGCCACGGGACATGGAAACACCATATATTTT TRBJ1-3 . TRBV29-1 .
CASSPPGSGNGELFF TGTGCCAGCAGCCCCCCGGGGTCCGGGAACGGGGAGCTGTTTTTT TRBJ2-2 . TRBV14 .
CASSFLVGARLHTEAFF TGTGCCAGCAGCTTTCTTGTGGGGGCGCGCCTCCACACTGAAGCTTTCTTT TRBJ1-1 . TRBV7-8 few
CSVLGPSGTGTYEQYF TGCAGCGTCCTTGGGCCTTCCGGGACAGGGACCTACGAGCAGTACTTC TRBJ2-7 TRBD1 TRBV29-1 few
CASSLRPTGDYGYTF TGTGCCAGCAGTTTAAGGCCGACAGGAGACTATGGCTACACCTTC TRBJ1-2 . TRBV27 .
CASSVAPRVEDTQYF TGTGCCAGCAGCGTAGCGCCCAGGGTGGAAGATACGCAGTATTTT TRBJ2-3 . TRBV9 few
CASSGGDVRGYTF TGTGCCAGCTCGGGAGGGGATGTGCGTGGCTACACCTTC TRBJ1-2 . TRBV5-4 .
CASSDRGNYGYTF TGTGCCAGCAGCGACAGGGGTAACTATGGCTACACCTTC TRBJ1-2 TRBD1 TRBV5-4 few
CASSRRTSKIPEQYF TGTGCCAGCAGCCGAAGGACTAGTAAGATTCCCGAGCAGTACTTC TRBJ2-7 TRBD2 TRBV7-9 few